Below, 29 T cell receptor beta chains from the same sample are listed, as sequenced in a study of blood T cells in healthy people across ages (dated by TCRdb to between 2015 and 2016). Libraries were prepared through 5' RACE. The reads were generated on an Illumina HiSeq 2500. A second PCR of about 7 to 12 cycles was run with a J-beta primer mix and a sample-barcoded 5' primer. Using fastp at Q25 and MiXCR, TCRdb reprocessed the public reads and kept productive beta chains. One record per CDR3 amino acid sequence lists the most common genes and DNA. The sample table holds roughly 1.7 million distinct CDR3 sequences, of which about 32% were seen once. Over 9% of the sample is held by the ten biggest clonotypes. The source material was blood. The receptors stem from a woman aged 25 to 39 in good health.

The chain employs TRBV9 and TRBJ2-7; 12 bases are a match to TRBD2. The ends lost 2 bases at V and 7 bases at J; junction bases unmatched: 13. The CDR3 consists of 17 residues. Germline V gene sequence: CDR1 SGDLS, CDR2 YYNGEE. CDR3 in amino acids: CASSVSLAGGLPQEQYF. As DNA, the CDR3 is TGTGCCAGCAGCGTGAGCCTAGCGGGAGGGCTACCCCAGGAGCAGTACTTC.

A few counts support this clonotype. This chain connects TRBV5-1 to TRBJ2-5; 9 bases line up with TRBD2. The CDR3 has 15 amino acids. Germline CDR1 SGHRS, CDR2 YFSETQ. The J segment lost 3 bases and the V segment lost 1 base, leaving 4 bases of the junction unmatched. CDR3 sequence reads: CASSLPSGDEETQYF. The CDR3 nucleotides read TGCGCCAGCAGCTTGCCTAGCGGGGACGAAGAGACCCAGTACTTC.

The chain recombines TRBV7-9 with TRBJ2-5; 8 positions match TRBD1. This CDR3 contains 15 residues. CDR1 is SEHNR, CDR2 FQNEAQ, per germline (reference sequence). J was trimmed by 7 bases and V by 0 bases; bases with no gene match: 7. The DNA of the CDR3 is TGTGCCAGCAGCTTAGCCTCGACAGGGGAAGCGACCCAGTACTTC. Protein: CASSLASTGEATQYF.

At least ten counts were recorded for this clonotype. The rearrangement links TRBV28 to TRBJ2-7; possible D gene TRBD1, 5 bases. V dropped 4 bases and J dropped 3 bases, with 13 bases sitting between them. CDR3 length: 14 amino acids. Germline CDR1 is MDHEN and CDR2 is SYDVKM. CDR3 nucleotide sequence: TGTGCCAGCAGTTCTCCGCCAGACAGCTACGAGCAGTACTTC. Amino acid sequence: CASSSPPDSYEQYF.

With regard to this clonotype: This may be a read error: a much more frequent sequence differs by one nucleotide. J is TRBJ2-7 and V is TRBV6-6; maybe TRBD1 (6 bases). V lost 6 bases and J 6 bases, leaving 15 bases between the germline ends. CDR3 size: 13 residues. CDR1 MNHNY and CDR2 SVGAGI come from the germline V gene (reference sequence). The CDR3 DNA is TGTGCCAGCAGGCACAACAGGGCCGCCGAGCAGTACTTC. Amino acid sequence: CASRHNRAAEQYF.

In its sample, this clonotype was seen many times. The rearrangement uses TRBV29-1 and TRBJ2-1; D remains ambiguous. Per the germline V gene, CDR1 is SQVTM and CDR2 is ANQGSEA. V dropped 4 bases and J dropped 8 bases, with 18 bases sitting between them. This CDR3 spans 14 amino acids. CDR3 amino acids: CSVVRATALDEQFF. The CDR3 DNA reads as TGCAGCGTTGTAAGGGCCACGGCTCTCGATGAGCAGTTCTTC.

This clonotype has more than one count but fewer than ten. The chain joins TRBV6-2 or TRBV6-3 to TRBJ2-7; D might be TRBD1 or TRBD2, each matching 5 bases. The CDR3 loop spans 14 amino acids. Germline V lookup: CDR1 MNHEY, CDR2 SVGEGT. Trimming shortened V by 2 bases and J by 2 bases, and 10 bases separated the two germline ends. CDR3 in amino acids: CASSYGTAPYEQYF. The DNA for the CDR3 is TGTGCCAGCAGTTACGGGACCGCGCCCTACGAGCAGTACTTC.

V is TRBV28 and J is TRBJ1-5; D call uncertain. The germline V and J ends were trimmed by 7 bases and 0 bases, with 13 bases remaining between them. CDR1 is MDHEN and CDR2 is SYDVKM in the germline V gene. The CDR3 is 15 residues long. The CDR3 sequence is CASIQWTDSNQPQHF. CDR3 coding DNA: TGTGCCAGCATCCAATGGACTGATAGCAATCAGCCCCAGCATTTT.

The table lists this clonotype with a few counts. V and J are TRBV7-2 and TRBJ2-3; D not resolved. Germline V lookup: CDR1 SGHTA, CDR2 FQGNSA. With 11 bases removed from V and 3 bases from J, the gap between germline ends came to 9 bases. The CDR3 has 11 amino acids. The CDR3 reads CAAHKTDTQYF. CDR3 DNA: TGTGCCGCCCATAAAACAGATACGCAGTATTTT.

This chain joins TRBV2 and TRBJ1-4, with D perhaps TRBD1 (6 bases). V was pared by 3 bases and J by 10 bases, with 15 bases between. This CDR3 region has 14 residues. CDR1 is SNHLY, CDR2 FYNNEI, per germline. Written as DNA, the CDR3 is TGTGCCAGCAGTGATAACGGGTCAGGGGTAAAACTGTTTTTT. Residues: CASSDNGSGVKLFF.

Details on this clonotype: At one end the junction does not follow the germline gene, possibly because of a read error. The genes are TRBV27 and TRBJ1-2; D gene unclear. The CDR3 loop spans 15 amino acids. Germline CDR1 and CDR2: MNHEY and SMNVEV (reference sequence). The CDR3 reads CASSLSVGLHYGYTF. In DNA, the CDR3 is TGTGCCAGCAGTTTATCGGTAGGGCTGCACTATGGCTACACTTTC.

This clonotype was counted only a few times. The chain has TRBV20-1 and TRBJ2-1, with 8 bases aligning to TRBD2. Trimming took 0 bases from V and 5 from J; bases not matched to a gene: 6. The length of the CDR3 is 15 residues. The germline V gene has CDR1 DFQATT and CDR2 SNEGSKA (reference sequence). CDR3 protein: CSARDIAGWNNEQFF. The CDR3 DNA follows: TGCAGTGCTAGAGATATAGCGGGATGGAACAATGAGCAGTTCTTC.

This clonotype was recorded a few times. This sequence joins TRBV6-2 or TRBV6-3 and TRBJ2-1; the D is unclear. The CDR3 runs 17 residues. Germline assignment: CDR1 MNHEY and CDR2 SVGEGT. Trimming took 0 bases from V and 6 from J, leaving 18 bases between them. The CDR3 DNA follows: TGTGCCAGCAGTTACTCGAAGGAACTATCCCTTCGCAATGAGCAGTTCTTC. Its translation is CASSYSKELSLRNEQFF.

Details on this clonotype: A much larger clone differs by one base, so this may be a read error. The chain carries TRBV3-1 and TRBJ2-7; 14 positions agree with TRBD2. Germline CDR1 LGHDT, CDR2 YNNKEL (reference sequence). The CDR3 has 19 amino acids. As DNA, the CDR3 is TGTGCCAACAGCCCAGCACCCGGGACTAGCGGGGGACCCTTCTACGAGCAGTACTTC. It codes for CANSPAPGTSGGPFYEQYF.

V usage is TRBV30 and J usage is TRBJ1-2; a possible D gene is TRBD1 (6 bases). V dropped 3 bases and J dropped 8 bases, with 10 bases sitting between them. The CDR3 loop spans 11 amino acids. CDR1 is GTSNPN and CDR2 is SVGIG in the germline V gene (reference sequence). The CDR3 DNA sequence: TGTGCCTGGAGCGCAGGGGCGGGCTACACCTTC. It encodes CAWSAGAGYTF.

V is TRBV18 and J is TRBJ2-5; 7 nucleotides agree with TRBD1. The germline CDR1 and CDR2 sequences are KGHSH and LQKENI. The CDR3 is 15 amino acids. V lost 3 bases to trimming and J lost 2 bases; unmatched junction nucleotides: 6. The DNA for the CDR3 is TGTGCCAGCTCACCCTTTGGGACAGCACAAGAGACCCAGTACTTC. It translates to CASSPFGTAQETQYF. Complete variable domain (other parts from reference TRBV18 and TRBJ2-5): NAGVMQNPRHLVRRRGQEARLRCSPMKGHSHVYWYRQLPEEGLKFMVYLQKENIIDESGMPKERFSAEFPKEGPSILRIQQVVRGDSAAYFCASSPFGTAQETQYFGPGTRLLVL.

This clonotype was found a few times. The CDR3 here is CASSTRQENGGEQFF. DNA of the CDR3: TGTGCCAGCAGTACCCGACAGGAAAATGGGGGTGAGCAGTTCTTC. The chain links TRBV6-1 to TRBJ2-1; maybe TRBD1 (6 bases). The V gene's germline CDR1 is MNHNS and CDR2 SASEGT. The CDR3 is 15 residues long. V lost 5 bases and J 9 bases, leaving 20 bases between the germline ends.

In its sample, this clonotype was seen a few times. V gene TRBV28 combines with J gene TRBJ1-5, with TRBD1 matching 8 bases. Germline V gives CDR1 MDHEN, CDR2 SYDVKM. With V trimmed by 6 bases and J by 6 bases, 7 bases remained unmatched. The CDR3 spans 14 residues. The CDR3 is CASSTGQVLQPQHF. The CDR3, as DNA: TGTGCCAGCAGCACGGGACAGGTTCTTCAGCCCCAGCATTTT.

The sample holds a few counts of this clonotype. The junction differs from germline at one of its ends, possibly a read error. The CDR3 DNA reads as TGCGCCAGCAGTCAAGATGAGGGGCCCATCTCTGGGGCCAACGTCCTGACTTTC. Residues: CASSQDEGPISGANVLTF. The rearrangement joins TRBV4-1 to TRBJ2-6; the D gene could be TRBD1 or TRBD2 (5 bases each). The CDR3 runs 18 residues. Germline-derived CDR1 and CDR2 are MGHRA and YSYEKL.

The gene calls are TRBV5-1 and TRBJ1-2; D remains ambiguous. V was trimmed by 1 base and J by 4 bases, leaving 11 bases between them. The length of the CDR3 is 14 residues. Germline V gene sequence: CDR1 SGHRS, CDR2 YFSETQ. The CDR3 DNA is TGCGCCAGCAGCTTGTGGGAATCGACCTATGGCTACACCTTC. Amino acids: CASSLWESTYGYTF.

The sample holds a few counts of this clonotype. The V call is TRBV20-1, the J call TRBJ1-2, with D maybe TRBD1 (6 bases). V shed 5 bases and J shed 2 bases, with 12 bases lying between them. Germline V gene sequence: CDR1 DFQATT, CDR2 SNEGSKA (reference sequence). The length of the CDR3 is 13 residues. The CDR3 DNA follows: TGCAGTGCTCTACGGGACACGAACTATGGCTACACCTTC. Translation: CSALRDTNYGYTF.

V is TRBV28 and J is TRBJ1-2; 8 positions agree with TRBD1. The germline V gene has CDR1 MDHEN and CDR2 SYDVKM. With 6 bases clipped from V and 0 bases from J, the junction kept 3 bases outside the gene matches. CDR3 length: 14 amino acids. The DNA for the CDR3 is TGTGCCAGCAGGCGACAGGGGACTAACTATGGCTACACCTTC. Translated: CASRRQGTNYGYTF.

V usage is TRBV5-1 and J usage is TRBJ1-1; D uncertain. Per germline, CDR1 SGHRS and CDR2 YFSETQ. The CDR3 spans 14 residues. The germline V and J ends were trimmed by 1 base and 4 bases, with 11 bases remaining between them. The CDR3 region is CASSLRSGSTEAFF. The CDR3, as DNA: TGCGCCAGCAGCTTGCGCTCTGGGAGCACTGAAGCTTTCTTT.

The chain links TRBV9 to TRBJ2-3; 9 nucleotides match TRBD2. Germline CDR1 SGDLS, CDR2 YYNGEE. The CDR3 runs 16 residues. The V gene end was trimmed by 0 bases and the J gene end by 1 base; junction bases not matched to a gene: 3. In DNA, the CDR3 is TGTGCCAGCAGCGTAGAAGCGGGAGGAGGCACAGATACGCAGTATTTT. It specifies CASSVEAGGGTDTQYF.

In this sample, this clonotype turned up a few times. The rearrangement links TRBV9 to TRBJ1-2; TRBD1 is a possible D gene (5 bases). Germline assignment: CDR1 SGDLS and CDR2 YYNGEE. The CDR3 sequence is 15 residues long. With 0 bases removed from V and 8 bases from J, the gap between germline ends came to 17 bases. The chain's CDR3 is CASSVEAGTLGGYTF. CDR3 nucleotides: TGTGCCAGCAGCGTAGAGGCAGGGACTCTGGGGGGCTACACCTTC.

The V call is TRBV5-4, the J call TRBJ2-5; 9 bases fit TRBD2. J lost 10 bases, V lost 1 base, and 14 bases had no gene match. The CDR3 runs to 16 residues. Germline loops: CDR1 SGHNT, CDR2 YYREEE (reference sequence). CDR3 coding DNA: TGTGCCAGCAGCTTGAATGGGGCGGGGGGGCGTGATAACCAGTACTTC. It encodes CASSLNGAGGRDNQYF.

This clonotype has a handful of counts. The genes are TRBV6-6 and TRBJ1-1; 9 bases map to TRBD1. CDR3 length: 12 residues. V trimming: 7 bases; J trimming: 10 bases; junction bases outside the gene matches: 7. From germline, CDR1 is MNHNY and CDR2 SVGAGI (reference sequence). The CDR3 protein is CASTATDRGAFF. The CDR3 DNA reads TGTGCCAGCACCGCCACGGACAGGGGAGCTTTCTTT.

To note about this clonotype: The conserved closing phenylalanine or tryptophan is absent in this CDR3, likely reflecting a read error. This chain uses TRBV6-1 with TRBJ2-7; 8 positions agree with TRBD1. Germline V gives CDR1 MNHNS, CDR2 SASEGT. Germline trimming cut 7 bases from V and 3 bases from J; bases unmatched to any gene: 8. CDR3 length: 14 amino acids. DNA for the CDR3: TGTGCCAGCATGGGATCAGGGGGCTTCTACGAGCAGTACTGC. It yields the protein CASMGSGGFYEQYC.

CDR3 in amino acids: CASSGSGESYEQYF. The CDR3 DNA reads as TGTGCCAGCAGCGGCAGTGGGGAGTCCTACGAGCAGTACTTC. The genes are TRBV9 and TRBJ2-7; the D gene is possibly TRBD2 (5 bases). Germline V gives CDR1 SGDLS, CDR2 YYNGEE. Trimming cost V 3 bases and J 1 base, with 11 bases left between them. The length of the CDR3 is 14 residues. Full variable domain (outside the CDR3, taken from reference TRBV9 and TRBJ2-7): DSGVTQTPKHLITATGQRVTLRCSPRSGDLSVYWYQQSLDQGLQFLIQYYNGEERAKGNILERFSAQQFPDLHSELNLSSLELGDSALYFCASSGSGESYEQYFGPGTRLTVT.